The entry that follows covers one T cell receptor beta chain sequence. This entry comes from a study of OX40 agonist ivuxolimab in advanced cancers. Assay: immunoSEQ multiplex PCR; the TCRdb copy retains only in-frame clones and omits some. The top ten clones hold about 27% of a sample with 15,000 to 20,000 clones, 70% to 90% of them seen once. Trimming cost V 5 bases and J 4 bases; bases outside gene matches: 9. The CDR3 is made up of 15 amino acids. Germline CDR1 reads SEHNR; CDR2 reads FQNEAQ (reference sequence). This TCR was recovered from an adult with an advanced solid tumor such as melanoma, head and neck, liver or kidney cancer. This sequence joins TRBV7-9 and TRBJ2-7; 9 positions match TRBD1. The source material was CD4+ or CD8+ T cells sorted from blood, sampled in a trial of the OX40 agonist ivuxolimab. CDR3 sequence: CASSPGDRGKYEQYF. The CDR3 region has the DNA TGTGCCAGCAGCCCTGGAGACAGGGGGAAATACGAGCAGTACTTC.